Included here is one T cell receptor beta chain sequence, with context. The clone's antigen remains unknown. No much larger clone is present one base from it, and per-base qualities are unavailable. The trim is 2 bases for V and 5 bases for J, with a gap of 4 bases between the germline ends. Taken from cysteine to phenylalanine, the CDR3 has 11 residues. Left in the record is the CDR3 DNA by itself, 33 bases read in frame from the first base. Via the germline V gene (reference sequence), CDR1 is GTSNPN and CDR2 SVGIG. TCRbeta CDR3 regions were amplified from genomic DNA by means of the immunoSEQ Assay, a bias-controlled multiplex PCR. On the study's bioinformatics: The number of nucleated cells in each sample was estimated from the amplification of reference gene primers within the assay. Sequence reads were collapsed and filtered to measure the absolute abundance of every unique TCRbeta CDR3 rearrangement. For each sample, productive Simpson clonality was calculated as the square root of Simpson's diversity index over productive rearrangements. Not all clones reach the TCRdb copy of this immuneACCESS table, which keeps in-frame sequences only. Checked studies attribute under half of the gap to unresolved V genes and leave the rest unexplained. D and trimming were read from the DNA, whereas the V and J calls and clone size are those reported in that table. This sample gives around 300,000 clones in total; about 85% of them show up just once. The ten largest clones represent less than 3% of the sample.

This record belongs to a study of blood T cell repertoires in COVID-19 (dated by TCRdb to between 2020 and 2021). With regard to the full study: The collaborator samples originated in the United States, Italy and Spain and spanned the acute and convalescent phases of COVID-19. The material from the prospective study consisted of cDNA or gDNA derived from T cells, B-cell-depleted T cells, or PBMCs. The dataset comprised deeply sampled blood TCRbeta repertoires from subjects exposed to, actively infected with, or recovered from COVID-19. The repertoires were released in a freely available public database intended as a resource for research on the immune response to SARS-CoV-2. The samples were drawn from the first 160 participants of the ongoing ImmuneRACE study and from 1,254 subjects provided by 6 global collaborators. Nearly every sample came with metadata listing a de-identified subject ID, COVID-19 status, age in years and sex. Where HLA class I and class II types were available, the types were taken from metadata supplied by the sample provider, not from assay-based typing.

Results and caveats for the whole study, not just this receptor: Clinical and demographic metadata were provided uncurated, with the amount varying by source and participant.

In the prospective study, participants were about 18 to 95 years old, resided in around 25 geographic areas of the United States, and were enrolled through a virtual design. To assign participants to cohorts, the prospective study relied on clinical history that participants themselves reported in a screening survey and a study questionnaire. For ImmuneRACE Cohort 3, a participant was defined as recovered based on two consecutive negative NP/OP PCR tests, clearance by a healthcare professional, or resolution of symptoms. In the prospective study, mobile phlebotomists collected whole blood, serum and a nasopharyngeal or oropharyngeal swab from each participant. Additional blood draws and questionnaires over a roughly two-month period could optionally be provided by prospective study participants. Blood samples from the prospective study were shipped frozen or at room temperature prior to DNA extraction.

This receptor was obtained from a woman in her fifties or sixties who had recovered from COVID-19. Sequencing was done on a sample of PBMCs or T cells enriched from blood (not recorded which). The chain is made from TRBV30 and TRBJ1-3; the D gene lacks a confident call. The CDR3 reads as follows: CAWSIRNTIYF. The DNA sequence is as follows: TGTGCCTGGAGTATCAGAAACACCATATATTTT.